Listed below are T cell receptor beta chains from one sample, sequenced in a study of cytomegalovirus exposure and HLA in healthy donors. Using immunoSEQ multiplex PCR, the repertoire was profiled, and TCRdb retains in-frame clones only, with some absent. Of approximately 140,000 clones listed, roughly 88% are singletons. Source material: PBMCs. These receptors were obtained from a woman aged 18-29 years in good health and CMV-seropositive. The CDR3 runs from the conserved cysteine through the conserved F or W. D genes are given only for firm matches. Some rows have no size entry. The others give once, few or many, or a class for an expanded clone.

J	D	size	V	DNA	CDR3
TRBJ1-2	TRBD1	NA	TRBV7-2	TGTGCCAGCAGCTACACTACAGGGGGCCATGGCTACACCTTC	CASSYTTGGHGYTF
TRBJ2-5	TRBD1	NA	TRBV12-5	TGTGCTAGTGGCCGGGGACAGGGTGAAGAGACCCAGTACTTC	CASGRGQGEETQYF
TRBJ1-2	NA	few	TRBV5-4	TGTGCCAGCAGCGCGAACGACAGGCACTATGGCTACACCTTC	CASSANDRHYGYTF
TRBJ1-1	NA	NA	TRBV14	TGTGCCAGCAGCCAAGAAGGTGAAGGACAGAACACTGAAGCTTTCTTT	CASSQEGEGQNTEAFF
TRBJ2-2	NA	NA	TRBV18	TGTGCCAGCTCACCACCGGGTGACAGAACCGGGGAGCTGTTTTTT	CASSPPGDRTGELFF
TRBJ2-7	NA	NA	TRBV30	TGTGCCTGGAGCGCTAGTACAGGGACCGAGCAGTACTTC	CAWSASTGTEQYF
TRBJ1-5	TRBD1	once	TRBV28	TGTGCCACCTCCGGGACAGGGTCTACAAGCAATCAGCCCCAGCATTTT	CATSGTGSTSNQPQHF
TRBJ2-5	TRBD1	few	TRBV5-1	TGCGCCAGCAGTCGGGGACAGGGGCAGAGAGAGACCCAGTACTTC	CASSRGQGQRETQYF
TRBJ2-7	NA	NA	TRBV2	TGTGCCAGCAGTGAAAGGCGGGACCCTACGGAGCAGTACTTC	CASSERRDPTEQYF
TRBJ1-2	NA	NA	TRBV4-1	TGCGCCAGCAGCCCCCGGTATCGGGGGGCGCTTGGCTACACCTTC	CASSPRYRGALGYTF
TRBJ1-6	NA	NA	TRBV30	TGTGCCTGGAGACAGGGTCGAGGGTCACCCCTCCACTTT	CAWRQGRGSPLHF
TRBJ1-1	NA	few	TRBV14	TGTGCCAGCAGCCGGGAGGGAAACACTGAAGCTTTCTTT	CASSREGNTEAFF
TRBJ2-6	NA	NA	TRBV18	TGTGCCAGCTCACTAATATTAACAGCCTCTGGGGCCAACGTCCTGACTTTC	CASSLILTASGANVLTF
TRBJ2-7	NA	NA	TRBV28	TGTGCCACGAGGAGTAAGGGACACGTCTACGAGCAGTACTTC	CATRSKGHVYEQYF
TRBJ2-1	NA	NA	TRBV18	TGTGCCAGCTCACCACAGCGAAGCTCCTACAATGAGCAGTTCTTC	CASSPQRSSYNEQFF
TRBJ2-1	TRBD2	NA	TRBV9	TGTGCCAGCAGCTCCCAAGCGGGGAGCCTATACAATGAGCAGTTCTTC	CASSSQAGSLYNEQFF
TRBJ2-7	TRBD1	NA	TRBV6-1	TGTGCCAGCAGTGAAAGGGGGCGAGGGAACGAGCAGTACTTC	CASSERGRGNEQYF
TRBJ1-1	NA	NA	TRBV25-1	TGTGCCAGCAGGGCCGGGGAGAACACTGAAGCTTTCTTT	CASRAGENTEAFF